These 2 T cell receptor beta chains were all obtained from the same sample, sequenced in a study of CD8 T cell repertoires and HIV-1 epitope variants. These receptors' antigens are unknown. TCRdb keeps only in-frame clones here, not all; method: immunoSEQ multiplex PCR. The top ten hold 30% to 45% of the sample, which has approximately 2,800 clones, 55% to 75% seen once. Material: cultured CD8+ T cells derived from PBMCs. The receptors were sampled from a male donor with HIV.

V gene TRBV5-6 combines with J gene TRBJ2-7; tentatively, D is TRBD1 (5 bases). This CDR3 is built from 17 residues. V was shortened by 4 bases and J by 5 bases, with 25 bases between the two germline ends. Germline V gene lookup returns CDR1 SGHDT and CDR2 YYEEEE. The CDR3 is CASSRWGGKEKANEQYF. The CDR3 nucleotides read TGTGCCAGCAGCCGGTGGGGCGGTAAGGAGAAGGCGAACGAGCAGTACTTC.

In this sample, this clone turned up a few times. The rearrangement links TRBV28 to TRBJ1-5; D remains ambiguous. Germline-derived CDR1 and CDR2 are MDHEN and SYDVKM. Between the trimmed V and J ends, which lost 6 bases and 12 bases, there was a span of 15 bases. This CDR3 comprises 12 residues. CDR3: CASSLVEGYQHF. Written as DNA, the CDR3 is TGTGCCAGCAGCCTAGTTGAGGGTTACCAGCATTTT.